A single sample is the source of the 8 T cell receptor beta chains below, sequenced in a study of CD8+CD57+ T cells in acquired aplastic anemia. Sequencing was done on patients that had shown CD8+CD57+ cell expansion by flow cytometry. TCR beta VDJ and CDR3 profiling used genomic DNA as template. One entry per CDR3 protein results from TCRdb running MiXCR on the reads. The data show around 430,000 distinct CDR3 sequences, roughly a third seen once. The sequenced sample was sorted CD4+, CD8+, or CD8+CD57+ T cells (not recorded which) from PBMCs. These receptor sequences come from a human donor with aplastic anemia.

Regarding this clonotype: A much larger clone lies one base from this, so it may be a read error. The chain uses TRBV29-1 and TRBJ2-1; 11 bases map to TRBD2. With V trimmed by 4 bases and J by 5 bases, 4 bases remained unmatched. The CDR3 sequence is 14 residues long. Per the germline V gene, CDR1 is SQVTM and CDR2 is ANQGSEA. The CDR3 sequence is CSVVSGGAHNEQFF. As DNA, the CDR3 is TGCAGCGTTGTTAGCGGGGGGGCCCACAATGAGCAGTTCTTC.

This clonotype was picked up a small number of times. The chain joins TRBV27 to TRBJ2-1, with TRBD2 as a possible D gene (6 bases). Trimming left V 4 bases short and J 2 bases short, with 12 bases between. The CDR3 consists of 15 residues. Germline CDR1 and CDR2: MNHEY and SMNVEV (reference sequence). The CDR3 DNA reads as TGTGCCAGCAGTTCCCTCCAGCGGGCCTACAATGAGCAGTTCTTC. This encodes CASSSLQRAYNEQFF.

This clonotype was recorded many times. The CDR3 sequence: CASSGGTGGNTIYF. CDR3 DNA: TGTGCCAGCAGCGGCGGGACAGGGGGAAACACCATATATTTT. The chain carries TRBV7-9 and TRBJ1-3; 9 bases fit TRBD1. CDR3 length equals 14 residues. Trimming at V came to 5 bases and at J to 4 bases, leaving 3 bases not matched to a gene. Looked up from germline, CDR1 is SEHNR and CDR2 is FQNEAQ (reference sequence).

This clonotype has just a few counts. This rearrangement joins TRBV7-2 to TRBJ2-7; TRBD1 matches at 8 bases. Trimming took 1 base from V and 3 from J; bases not matched to a gene: 8. The CDR3 extends over 16 amino acids. CDR1 and CDR2 (germline): SGHTA, FQGNSA. CDR3 sequence: CASSLVSRGRFYEQYF. In DNA form, the CDR3 reads TGTGCCAGCAGCTTAGTCTCCAGGGGGCGCTTCTACGAGCAGTACTTC.

This clonotype was seen at least ten times. This chain uses TRBV29-1 with TRBJ2-3, with D unresolved. The germline CDR1 and CDR2 sequences are SQVTM and ANQGSEA. This CDR3 has 13 amino acids. Trimming cost V 1 base and J 0 bases, with 5 bases left between them. CDR3 sequence reads: CSVEVGSTDTQYF. The DNA of the CDR3 is TGCAGCGTTGAAGTTGGCAGCACAGATACGCAGTATTTT.

This clonotype has just a few counts. The J gene is TRBJ2-1, the V gene TRBV5-8; D not certain. CDR3 length: 13 amino acids. Germline CDR1 SGHTS, CDR2 YDEGEE. Trimming shortened V by 0 bases and J by 8 bases, and 9 bases separated the two germline ends. The CDR3 sequence is CASSLVQSHEQFF. DNA for the CDR3: TGTGCCAGCAGCTTGGTACAGTCGCATGAGCAGTTCTTC.

The V and J genes are TRBV19 and TRBJ2-2; TRBD1 aligns across 8 bases. CDR1 and CDR2 from the germline V gene are LNHDA and SQIVND (reference sequence). This CDR3 has 15 residues. V was pared by 6 bases and J by 2 bases, with 5 bases of the junction left unmatched. The CDR3 DNA follows: TGTGCCAGTAGGATGACAGGGGTTAACACCGGGGAGCTGTTTTTT. Encoded protein: CASRMTGVNTGELFF.

This clonotype was observed at least ten times. The rearrangement joins TRBV29-1 to TRBJ1-2, with D unresolved. Per the germline V gene, CDR1 is SQVTM and CDR2 is ANQGSEA. The germline V and J ends were trimmed by 7 bases and 2 bases, with 14 bases remaining between them. The CDR3 sequence is 13 residues long. CDR3 nucleotide sequence: TGCAGCGGGGCCGAGAAGGGAAACTATGGCTACACCTTC. Amino acid sequence: CSGAEKGNYGYTF.